Listed below are T cell receptor beta chains from one sample, sequenced in a study of response to subunit inactivated influenza vaccine. Via MiXCR, TCRdb re-called the RT-PCR reads, giving one row per CDR3 protein. The profile shows around 580,000 distinct CDR3 sequences, 14% of them singletons. The sample was PBMCs from blood, taken roughly 13 days after vaccination. These receptors originate from a man in his fifties who received an inactivated influenza vaccine. CDR3s include the opening cysteine and the closing phenylalanine or tryptophan. A D gene is named only where the DNA matches it firmly. Not every row has a clone size; where given, it reads once, few, many or a size class.

V gene	D gene	clone size	CDR3 length	J gene	CDR3 protein	CDR3 DNA
TRBV28	NA	NA	15	TRBJ1-1	CASSPPTGWGTEAFF	TGTGCCAGCAGTCCACCGACTGGGTGGGGCACTGAAGCTTTCTTT
TRBV27	NA	NA	16	TRBJ2-2	CASSPGWQKNKGELFF	TGTGCCAGCAGTCCTGGGTGGCAGAAGAATAAGGGGGAGCTGTTTTTT
TRBV6-2/TRBV6-3	TRBD2	NA	17	TRBJ2-7	CASSYSAGTSHSYEQYF	TGTGCCAGCAGTTACTCCGCAGGGACTAGCCATTCCTACGAGCAGTACTTC
TRBV12-3/TRBV12-4	NA	few	14	TRBJ2-2	CASSHTSNTGELFF	TGTGCCAGCAGTCACACATCGAACACCGGGGAGCTGTTTTTT
TRBV5-1	NA	many	13	TRBJ2-7	CASSPVVGYEQYF	TGCGCCAGCAGCCCGGTCGTAGGCTACGAGCAGTACTTC
TRBV4-3	TRBD1	NA	16	TRBJ2-7	CASSQEYQGAYYEQYF	TGCGCCAGCAGCCAAGAATACCAGGGGGCTTACTACGAGCAGTACTTC
TRBV6-5	NA	NA	16	TRBJ2-3	CASSNPPGRPTDTQYF	TGTGCCAGCAGTAACCCTCCCGGGCGGCCCACAGATACGCAGTATTTT
TRBV11-2	TRBD2	NA	16	TRBJ2-4	CASRHPGGGGKNIQYF	TGTGCCAGCAGACATCCCGGGGGGGGCGGCAAAAACATTCAGTACTTC
TRBV4-3	NA	many	15	TRBJ2-1	CASSPLITGVNEQFF	TGCGCCAGCAGCCCTCTTATAACGGGAGTTAATGAGCAGTTCTTC
TRBV3-1	TRBD2	few	17	TRBJ2-7	CASSPLGLAGSSYEQYF	TGTGCCAGCAGCCCCCTAGGACTAGCGGGCAGCTCCTACGAGCAGTACTTC
TRBV12-3/TRBV12-4	NA	few	12	TRBJ2-5	CASRPTGETQYF	TGTGCCAGCAGACCTACGGGGGAGACCCAGTACTTC
TRBV5-1	TRBD1	few	14	TRBJ2-7	CASSVTGGGYEQYF	TGCGCCAGCAGCGTGACAGGGGGCGGCTACGAGCAGTACTTC
TRBV13	TRBD1	few	15	TRBJ2-3	CASSLDRGITDTQYF	TGTGCCAGCAGCCTCGACAGGGGAATCACAGATACGCAGTATTTT
TRBV3-1	NA	NA	13	TRBJ2-1	CASRSFLTGEQFF	TGTGCCAGCAGATCGTTTCTTACGGGCGAGCAGTTCTTC
TRBV30	NA	NA	14	TRBJ2-2	CAWSVGSNTGELFF	TGTGCCTGGAGTGTAGGGAGTAACACCGGGGAGCTGTTTTTT
TRBV30	TRBD1	NA	16	TRBJ1-2	CAWSARMRGLSYGYTF	TGTGCCTGGAGTGCCCGGATGAGGGGGCTCAGCTATGGCTACACCTTC
TRBV3-1	NA	NA	14	TRBJ2-1	CASSQGAAEGGQFF	TGTGCCAGCAGCCAAGGTGCGGCGGAAGGTGGGCAGTTCTTC
TRBV18	TRBD1	NA	15	TRBJ2-1	CASSPPGDSNNEQFF	TGTGCCAGCTCACCACCTGGGGACAGCAACAATGAGCAGTTCTTC
TRBV29-1	NA	few	14	TRBJ2-1	CSASASDHYNEQFF	TGCAGCGCCTCTGCTAGCGACCACTACAATGAGCAGTTCTTC
TRBV28	TRBD1	few	16	TRBJ2-1	CASSSQVGQGAFEQFF	TGTGCCAGCAGTTCACAGGTGGGACAGGGGGCATTTGAGCAGTTCTTC
TRBV4-2	NA	NA	17	TRBJ2-2	CASSQEYRQENTGELFF	TGTGCCAGCAGCCAAGAGTATAGACAGGAGAACACCGGGGAGCTGTTTTTT
TRBV7-2	NA	NA	14	TRBJ2-7	CASSPASGYYEQYF	TGTGCCAGCAGTCCGGCCAGCGGGTACTACGAGCAGTACTTC
TRBV5-4	NA	NA	12	TRBJ2-7	CASSSQGMEQYF	TGTGCCAGCAGCTCCCAGGGTATGGAGCAGTACTTC
TRBV24-1	TRBD2	few	14	TRBJ2-2	CATGGGTNTGELFF	TGTGCCACCGGGGGGGGAACGAACACCGGGGAGCTGTTTTTT
TRBV7-9	NA	few	14	TRBJ1-2	CASSPGRFGYGYTF	TGTGCCAGCAGCCCGGGGAGGTTCGGCTATGGCTACACCTTC
TRBV19	NA	few	16	TRBJ2-5	CASSIASAGAQETQYF	TGTGCCAGTAGTATAGCGTCCGCAGGAGCCCAAGAGACCCAGTACTTC
TRBV4-1	NA	few	15	TRBJ1-4	CASSHPGRSDEKLFF	TGCGCCAGCAGCCACCCGGGACGGTCGGATGAAAAACTGTTTTTT